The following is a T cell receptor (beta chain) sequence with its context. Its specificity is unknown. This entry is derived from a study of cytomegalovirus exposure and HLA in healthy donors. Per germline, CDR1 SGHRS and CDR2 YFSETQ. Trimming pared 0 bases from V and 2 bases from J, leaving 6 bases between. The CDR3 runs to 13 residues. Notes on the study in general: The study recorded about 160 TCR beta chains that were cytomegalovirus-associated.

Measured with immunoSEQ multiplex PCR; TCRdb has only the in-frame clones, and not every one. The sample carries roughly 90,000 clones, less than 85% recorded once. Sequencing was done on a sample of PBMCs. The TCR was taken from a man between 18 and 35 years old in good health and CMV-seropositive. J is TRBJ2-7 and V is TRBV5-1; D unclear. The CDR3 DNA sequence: TGCGCCAGCAGCTTGGAAGAGGCCTACGAGCAGTACTTC. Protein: CASSLEEAYEQYF.